The present T cell receptor (beta chain) was sequenced within a study of Siglec-9 on CD8 T cells in melanoma (dated by TCRdb to about 2019). Regarding the complete study: Siglec-9 expression on CD8+ T cells and the role of Siglec-9 in regulating T cells in the melanoma tumor microenvironment were investigated in the study. The research as a whole found: Siglec-9 was reported to mark and regulate an effector memory CD8+ T-cell subset that appeared to accumulate within melanoma tumors.

With respect to this clone: Its antigen remains unidentified. No much larger clonotype is one base removed from it; base qualities were not supplied.

The germline ends are 14 bases apart after V is trimmed by 8 bases and J by 6 bases. The CDR3 has 13 amino acids, counting the end cysteine and phenylalanine. Solely the CDR3 DNA is kept, with 39 bases framed from the first base. The germline V gene yields MNHEY for CDR1 and SVGAGI for CDR2. The library came from the immunoSEQ multiplex PCR assay. Entries here come from immuneACCESS through TCRdb and include only in-frame sequences with V and J called. Some clones fail to appear in such tables; in the studies checked, an unresolved V gene covers under half of the shortfall, and the cause of the remainder is unknown. Counted in this sample were 30,000 to 45,000 clones; about four fifths of them appeared once. The ten largest clones take up roughly 1.8% of the sample.

Rearrangement joined TRBV6-5 to TRBJ1-5, with the D gene call left open. The sample was Siglec-9- CD8+ T cells sorted from blood. Interpreted using the paper, the cell subset or site label stands for: CD8 T cells lacking Siglec-9. The source of this sequence is a human donor in good health. The sequence in DNA is TGTGCCAGCCGTTCCTCGGGCGGTCAGCCCCAGCATTTT. The resulting protein is CASRSSGGQPQHF.